The clone carrying this TCR beta chain was observed a handful of times. The antigen is undetermined. Distinct nucleotide sequences in the sample also encode this CDR3. Clones were read by immunoSEQ multiplex PCR, and TCRdb kept only the in-frame ones, dropping some. This table holds about 2 million clones, approximately 95% found once. Naivety among CD8 cells was defined by CD45RO negativity and positive CCR7 selection, thereby excluding terminally differentiated effector memory CD45RA+ cells. These data are taken from a study of shared clonotypes between healthy human individuals. Overall study context: Plates per donor: three CD4 naive, three CD4 memory, two CD8 naive, one CD8 memory.

General study points: The generation probabilities recorded for non-shared clonotypes fell below those of clonotypes shared by all four donors.

The sequenced material came from naive CD8+ T cells sorted from blood. The clonotype comes from a man aged 18 to 35 in good health.

Here the CDR3 DNA reads TGTGCCAGCACCCTGGGTGGCTACACCTTC. The encoded protein is CASTLGGYTF. This chain links TRBV7-9 with TRBJ1-2; D is uncertain. Trimming shortened V by 7 bases and J by 7 bases, and 7 bases separated the two germline ends. The CDR3 runs 10 residues. CDR1 and CDR2 (germline): SEHNR, FQNEAQ (reference sequence).